The 14 T cell receptor beta chains below come from one sample, sequenced in a study of T cells after yellow fever vaccination. TCRdb reprocessed the 5' RACE reads via MiXCR and lists one record per CDR3 protein. Of 300,000 to 400,000 distinct CDR3 sequences listed, about 11% are singletons. The input for sequencing was CD4+ T cells sorted from PBMCs, taken 45 days after the yellow fever booster vaccination. The receptors were sampled from a man younger than 35 who received the YFV17D yellow fever vaccine.

The chain has TRBV7-3 and TRBJ2-1; TRBD2 matches 7 bases. CDR1 and CDR2 from the germline V gene are SGHTA and FQGTGA. The CDR3 sequence is 14 residues long. V lost 5 bases, J lost 9 bases, and 10 bases stayed unmatched. Here the CDR3 reads CASSPSWGGPEQFF. CDR3 nucleotide sequence: TGTGCCAGCAGCCCCTCATGGGGGGGTCCTGAGCAGTTCTTC.

V gene TRBV21-1 combines with J gene TRBJ2-7. TRBV21-1 has pseudogene status. The CDR3 runs to 12 residues. The CDR3 bases are TGTGCCAGCATGGGGGACTCCTACGAGCAGTACTTC. Translated: CASMGDSYEQYF.

There are a few counts of this clonotype. The chain links TRBV28 to TRBJ1-3; no definite D call. Germline values: CDR1 MDHEN, CDR2 SYDVKM. The CDR3 runs to 14 residues. V dropped 10 bases and J dropped 0 bases, with 13 bases sitting between them. The DNA for the CDR3 is TGTGCCATCCGCAGCGGCAGCTCTGGAAACACCATATATTTT. Translation gives CAIRSGSSGNTIYF.

This clonotype was seen more than once but under ten times. In DNA form, the CDR3 reads TGTGCCAGCAGTATGACAGGGGGCGTAGATACGCAGTATTTT. It codes for CASSMTGGVDTQYF. The rearrangement links TRBV6-2 or TRBV6-3 to TRBJ2-3; 10 nucleotides align to TRBD1. Germline CDR1 reads MNHEY; CDR2 reads SVGEGT. The CDR3 loop spans 14 amino acids. Losses at the gene ends were 5 bases for V and 5 bases for J; bases not matched to a gene: 4.

This clonotype was observed at least ten times. The chain is built from TRBV6-5 and TRBJ2-1; 9 nucleotides align to TRBD1. The CDR3 is 15 residues long. The germline CDR1 and CDR2 sequences are MNHEY and SVGAGI. Unmatched junction bases numbered 13, after V lost 7 bases and J lost 9 bases. The CDR3 reads CASTSRPTGGSEQFF. The DNA of the CDR3 is TGTGCCAGCACTTCCCGCCCGACAGGGGGTTCTGAGCAGTTCTTC.

This clonotype was detected many times. The genes are TRBV7-2 and TRBJ2-5; 7 bases are shared with TRBD2. CDR3 size: 14 residues. Germline V gene lookup returns CDR1 SGHTA and CDR2 FQGNSA. V was clipped by 4 bases and J by 1 base; unmatched bases: 3. This CDR3 is CASSSAGTQETQYF. For the CDR3, the DNA is TGTGCCAGCAGCTCAGCGGGGACCCAAGAGACCCAGTACTTC.

This clonotype has just a few counts. The chain is built from TRBV7-2 and TRBJ2-5; a possible D gene is TRBD1 (9 bases). Trimming took 11 bases from V and 2 from J, leaving 21 bases between them. Germline CDR1 and CDR2: SGHTA and FQGNSA. The CDR3 totals 15 residues. The chain's CDR3 is CASKRGTGLQETQYF. In DNA, the CDR3 is TGTGCCTCCAAGCGGGGGACAGGGTTGCAAGAGACCCAGTACTTC.

The chain combines TRBV10-3 with TRBJ1-4; a possible D gene is TRBD1 (5 bases). The CDR3 spans 14 residues. Germline assignment: CDR1 ENHRY and CDR2 SYGVKD. V was pared by 4 bases and J by 7 bases, with 13 bases between. CDR3 nucleotides: TGTGCCATCAGTGGAACCGGACATAGTGAAAAACTGTTTTTT. It yields the protein CAISGTGHSEKLFF.

The chain links TRBV7-6 to TRBJ1-3, with 7 bases fitting TRBD1. V shed 8 bases, J shed 4 bases, and the junction held 11 bases outside the gene matches. The CDR3 sequence is 15 residues long. The germline CDR1 and CDR2 sequences are SGHVS and FNYEAQ. In nucleotides, the CDR3 is TGTGCCAGCTCGCCTATGCCGGGACAGGGAAACACCATATATTTT. The encoded protein is CASSPMPGQGNTIYF.

V usage is TRBV10-3 and J usage is TRBJ2-3; 7 bases are shared with TRBD1. After removal of 5 bases from V and 4 bases from J, the junction contained 0 bases not matched to a gene. Per the germline V gene, CDR1 is ENHRY and CDR2 is SYGVKD. The CDR3 is 12 amino acids. The CDR3 DNA reads as TGTGCCATCAGTCAGGGGGCAGATACGCAGTATTTT. Encoded protein: CAISQGADTQYF.

In this sample, this clonotype turned up a few times. The chain uses TRBV7-9 and TRBJ1-6, with D possibly TRBD1 on 5 matching bases. The CDR3 totals 17 residues. Trimming pared 4 bases from V and 0 bases from J, leaving 13 bases between. CDR1 and CDR2 (germline): SEHNR, FQNEAQ (reference sequence). This CDR3 is CASSSRRGSSYNSPLHF. The CDR3 coding sequence is TGTGCCAGCAGCTCAAGACGGGGGAGCTCCTATAATTCACCCCTCCACTTT.

This clonotype was counted a few times. V is TRBV24-1 and J is TRBJ1-5; possibly TRBD1 for D (6 bases). The CDR3 is made up of 14 amino acids. The ends were cut back, 4 bases at V and 3 bases at J, with 9 bases in the middle. In germline, CDR1 is KGHDR, CDR2 SFDVKD. The CDR3 coding sequence is TGTGCCACCAGTGAAGGGGGTCACAATCAGCCCCAGCATTTT. It specifies CATSEGGHNQPQHF.

This clonotype appeared many times. V usage is TRBV7-9 and J usage is TRBJ2-1; D is unclear. There are 15 residues in the CDR3. Germline assignment: CDR1 SEHNR and CDR2 FQNEAQ (reference sequence). V lost 3 bases and J 7 bases, leaving 16 bases between the germline ends. The CDR3 region has the DNA TGTGCCAGCAGCTTCCCGCCCCGGTTGGGAAATGAGCAGTTCTTC. Its translation is CASSFPPRLGNEQFF.

At least ten counts were recorded for this clonotype. The V and J genes are TRBV3-1 and TRBJ1-2, with D possibly being TRBD1 (5 bases). Germline CDR1 LGHDT, CDR2 YNNKEL (reference sequence). V lost 3 bases and J 3 bases, leaving 8 bases between the germline ends. CDR3 length: 13 residues. In DNA, the CDR3 is TGTGCCAGCAGCCAGGGACCCTACTATGGCTACACCTTC. This encodes CASSQGPYYGYTF.